This T cell receptor (beta chain) was recovered during a study of CD8 T cells in Susac syndrome. The RNA input was about 0.5 to 1 ug, and it was reverse transcribed with random hexamers. Amplification of TCR beta CDR3 used immunoSEQ multiplex PCR across 54 Vbeta and 13 Jbeta. One entry per CDR3 protein results from TCRdb running MiXCR on the immunoSEQ multiplex PCR reads. The data contain about 160,000 distinct CDR3 sequences, about 91% of them seen just once; the ten biggest clones take up 0.065% to 0.1%. CDR1 and CDR2 (germline): SGDLS, YYNGEE. The V and J ends lost 2 bases and 5 bases, in that order; junction bases with no gene match: 4. CDR3 length: 14 amino acids. The study's findings and limits: That the number of individuals in its TCR sequencing and HLA analysis was relatively small was acknowledged by the study.

On this clonotype itself: Its specificity is not known.

CD8+ and CD4+ T cells taken from blood had their TCR beta sequenced. The CD8+ and CD4+ T cells were isolated magnetically using a negative isolation approach, whereas the TEMRA cells were enriched by FACS. The receptor comes from a human donor in good health. The genes are TRBV9 and TRBJ2-1; TRBD1 matches 7 bases. Source material: CD4+ T cells from PBMCs. In DNA, the CDR3 is TGTGCCAGCAGCGTTTACAGGGGCAACAATGAGCAGTTCTTC. Translation: CASSVYRGNNEQFF.